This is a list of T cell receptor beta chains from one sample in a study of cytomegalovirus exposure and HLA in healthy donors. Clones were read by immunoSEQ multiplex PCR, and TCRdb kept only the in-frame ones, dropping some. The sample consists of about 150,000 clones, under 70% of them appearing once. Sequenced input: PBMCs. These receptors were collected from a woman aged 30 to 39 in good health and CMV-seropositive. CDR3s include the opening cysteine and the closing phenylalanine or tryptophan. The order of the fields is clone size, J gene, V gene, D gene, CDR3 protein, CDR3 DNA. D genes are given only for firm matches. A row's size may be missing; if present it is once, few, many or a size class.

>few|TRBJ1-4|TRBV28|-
CASSLQGINEKLFF
TGTGCCAGCAGTTTACAGGGAATAAATGAAAAACTGTTTTTT
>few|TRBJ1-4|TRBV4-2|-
CASSRGEGRGKLFF
TGTGCCAGCAGCCGAGGGGAAGGGAGGGGAAAACTGTTTTTT
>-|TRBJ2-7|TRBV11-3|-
CASNRQFSTLRAEQYF
TGTGCCAGCAACCGACAGTTTTCTACGCTTCGCGCCGAGCAGTACTTC
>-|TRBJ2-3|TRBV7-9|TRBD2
CASSLGLAGGPYTDTQYF
TGTGCCAGCAGCTTAGGTCTAGCGGGAGGGCCTTACACAGATACGCAGTATTTT
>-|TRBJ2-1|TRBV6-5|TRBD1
CASSYQTGGIDEQFF
TGTGCCAGCAGTTACCAGACAGGGGGCATCGATGAGCAGTTCTTC
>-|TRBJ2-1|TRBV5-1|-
CASSLVADYNEQFF
TGCGCCAGCAGCTTGGTAGCCGACTACAATGAGCAGTTCTTC
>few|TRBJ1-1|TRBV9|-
CASSPSVGDTEAFF
TGTGCCAGCAGTCCTTCAGTCGGGGACACTGAAGCTTTCTTT
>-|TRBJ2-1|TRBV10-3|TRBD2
CAISPEDTSALF
TGTGCCATCAGCCCGGAGGATACTAGCGCTCTCTTC
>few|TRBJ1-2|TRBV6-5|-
CASSYINRANYGYTF
TGTGCCAGCAGTTACATCAACAGGGCTAACTATGGCTACACCTTC
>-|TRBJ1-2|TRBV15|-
CATSRDAGADGYTF
TGTGCCACCAGCAGAGATGCAGGGGCAGATGGCTACACCTTC
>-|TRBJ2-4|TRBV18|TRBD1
CASSPLIQGAKNIQYF
TGTGCCAGCTCACCCCTAATCCAGGGGGCTAAAAACATTCAGTACTTC
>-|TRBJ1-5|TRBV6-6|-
CASRQQGNQPQHF
TGTGCCAGCAGACAACAGGGCAATCAGCCCCAGCATTTT
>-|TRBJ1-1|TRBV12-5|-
CASAHGGVNTEAFF
TGTGCTAGTGCCCACGGGGGAGTGAACACTGAAGCTTTCTTT
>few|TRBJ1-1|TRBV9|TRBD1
CASSAQGGTEAFF
TGTGCCAGCAGCGCCCAGGGGGGCACTGAAGCTTTCTTT